This record looks at one T cell receptor beta chain sequence and its context. What it binds is unknown. The CDR3 loop spans 17 amino acids. V dropped 5 bases and J dropped 0; count of bases not matched to a gene: 12. From germline, CDR1 is PRHDT and CDR2 FYEKMQ (reference sequence). The data stem from a study of T cell repertoires in cytomegalovirus infection. A single record per CDR3 protein comes from TCRdb applying MiXCR to the reads. The top ten hold roughly 16% of the sample, which has just under 500,000 distinct CDR3 sequences, 30% to 40% seen once. The receptor's source is a human donor in good health (CMV status not recorded). Some clones in this sample may be carry-over from other donors' samples. This rearrangement joins TRBV13 to TRBJ1-1; 7 bases agree with TRBD1. The sequencing here drew on cultured PBMCs, taken from culture after CMV antigen stimulation. The CDR3 DNA reads as TGTGCCAGCAGCCCGGGGACAGTTCAGAACATGAACACTGAAGCTTTCTTT. Translating gives CASSPGTVQNMNTEAFF.